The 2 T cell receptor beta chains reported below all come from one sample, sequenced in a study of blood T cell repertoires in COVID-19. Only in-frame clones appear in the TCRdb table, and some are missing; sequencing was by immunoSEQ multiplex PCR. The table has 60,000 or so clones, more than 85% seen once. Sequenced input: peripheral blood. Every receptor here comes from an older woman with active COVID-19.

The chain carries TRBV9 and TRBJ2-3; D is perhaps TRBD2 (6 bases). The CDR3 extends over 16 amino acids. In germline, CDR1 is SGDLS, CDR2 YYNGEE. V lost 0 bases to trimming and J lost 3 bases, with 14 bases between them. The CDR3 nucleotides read TGTGCCAGCAGCGTAGGGCCGGGAGTGGGGACAGATACGCAGTATTTT. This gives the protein CASSVGPGVGTDTQYF.

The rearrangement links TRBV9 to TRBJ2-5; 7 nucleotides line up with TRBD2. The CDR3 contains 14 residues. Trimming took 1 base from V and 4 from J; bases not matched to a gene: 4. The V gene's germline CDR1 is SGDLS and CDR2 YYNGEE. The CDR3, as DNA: TGTGCCAGCAGCGTAATGGGCGGGAGAGAGACCCAGTACTTC. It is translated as CASSVMGGRETQYF.